This entry concerns a single TCR beta chain. This sample is drawn from a study of cytomegalovirus exposure and HLA in healthy donors. A multiplex PCR was run with 60 Vbeta primers and 13 Jbeta primers. Generated by immunoSEQ multiplex PCR, the TCRdb table keeps only in-frame clones and is missing some. Of under 150,000 clones listed, about four fifths are singletons. Sequenced material: PBMCs. This receptor was obtained from a man aged 25 to 40 in good health and CMV-seropositive.

The CDR3 DNA reads TGTGCCAGCAGTCGAGTAGGGACAGGGACCTGGTATGGCTACACCTTC. Translating it yields CASSRVGTGTWYGYTF. The chain employs TRBV27 and TRBJ1-2, with 9 bases identical to TRBD1. Germline V lookup: CDR1 MNHEY, CDR2 SMNVEV (reference sequence). The CDR3 length is 16 residues. With 5 bases clipped from V and 5 bases from J, the junction kept 12 bases outside the gene matches.